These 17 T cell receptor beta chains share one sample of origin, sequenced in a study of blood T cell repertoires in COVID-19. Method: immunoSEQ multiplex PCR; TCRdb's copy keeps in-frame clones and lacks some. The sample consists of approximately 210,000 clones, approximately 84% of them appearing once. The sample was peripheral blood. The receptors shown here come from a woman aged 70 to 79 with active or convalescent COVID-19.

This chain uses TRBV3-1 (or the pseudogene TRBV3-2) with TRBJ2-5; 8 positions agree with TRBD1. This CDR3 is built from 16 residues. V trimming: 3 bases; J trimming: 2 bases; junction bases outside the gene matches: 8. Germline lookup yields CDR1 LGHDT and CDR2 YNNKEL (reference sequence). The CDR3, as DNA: TGTGCCAGCAGCCACCCAGGGAACAGGGGGCAAGAGACCCAGTACTTC. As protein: CASSHPGNRGQETQYF.

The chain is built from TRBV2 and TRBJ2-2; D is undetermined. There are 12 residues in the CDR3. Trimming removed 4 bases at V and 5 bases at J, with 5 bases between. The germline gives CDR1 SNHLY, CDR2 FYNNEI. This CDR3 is CASSVRTGELFF. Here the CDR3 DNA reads TGTGCCAGCAGTGTCCGGACCGGGGAGCTGTTTTTT.

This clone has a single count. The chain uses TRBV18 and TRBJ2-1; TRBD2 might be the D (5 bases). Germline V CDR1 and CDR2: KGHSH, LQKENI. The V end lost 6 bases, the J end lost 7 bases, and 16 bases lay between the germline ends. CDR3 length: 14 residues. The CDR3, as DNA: TGTGCCAGCTCGCCCCACCGGGATAAGAATGAGCAGTTCTTC. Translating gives CASSPHRDKNEQFF. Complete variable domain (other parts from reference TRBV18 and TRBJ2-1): NAGVMQNPRHLVRRRGQEARLRCSPMKGHSHVYWYRQLPEEGLKFMVYLQKENIIDESGMPKERFSAEFPKEGPSILRIQQVVRGDSAAYFCASSPHRDKNEQFFGPGTRLTVL.

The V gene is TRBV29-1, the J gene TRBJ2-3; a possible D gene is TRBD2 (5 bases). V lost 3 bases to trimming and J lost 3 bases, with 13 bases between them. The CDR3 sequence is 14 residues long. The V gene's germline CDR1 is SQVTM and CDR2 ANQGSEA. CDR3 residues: CSVDQSRRTDTQYF. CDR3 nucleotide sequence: TGCAGCGTTGACCAGTCCAGGAGGACAGATACGCAGTATTTT.

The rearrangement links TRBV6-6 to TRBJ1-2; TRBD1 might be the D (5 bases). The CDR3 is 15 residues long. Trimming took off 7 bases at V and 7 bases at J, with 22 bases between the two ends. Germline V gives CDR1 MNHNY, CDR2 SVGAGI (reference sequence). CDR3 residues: CASTTNEGAFPGYTF. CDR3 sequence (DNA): TGTGCCAGCACCACAAACGAAGGGGCGTTCCCTGGCTACACCTTC.

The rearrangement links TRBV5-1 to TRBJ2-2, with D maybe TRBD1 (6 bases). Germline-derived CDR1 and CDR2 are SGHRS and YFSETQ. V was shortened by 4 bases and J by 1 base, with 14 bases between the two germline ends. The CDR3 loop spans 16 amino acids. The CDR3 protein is CASSTQGSGNTGELFF. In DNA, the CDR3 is TGCGCCAGCAGCACACAGGGTTCAGGGAACACCGGGGAGCTGTTTTTT.

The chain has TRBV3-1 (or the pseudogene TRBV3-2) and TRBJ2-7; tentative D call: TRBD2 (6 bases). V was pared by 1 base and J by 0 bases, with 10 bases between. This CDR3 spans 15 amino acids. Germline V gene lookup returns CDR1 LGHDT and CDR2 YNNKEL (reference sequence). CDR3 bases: TGTGCCAGCAGCCAAGTGCCGGACTACTCCTACGAGCAGTACTTC. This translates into CASSQVPDYSYEQYF.

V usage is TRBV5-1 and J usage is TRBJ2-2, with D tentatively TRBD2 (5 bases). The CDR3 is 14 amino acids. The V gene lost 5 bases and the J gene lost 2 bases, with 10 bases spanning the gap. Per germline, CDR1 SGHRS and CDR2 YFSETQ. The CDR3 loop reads CASRRGLNTGELFF. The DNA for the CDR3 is TGCGCCAGCAGGCGAGGACTTAACACCGGGGAGCTGTTTTTT.

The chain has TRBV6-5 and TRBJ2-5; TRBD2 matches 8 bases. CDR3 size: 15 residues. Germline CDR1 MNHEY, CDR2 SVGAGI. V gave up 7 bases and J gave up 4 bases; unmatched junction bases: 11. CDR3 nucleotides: TGTGCCAGCAAGGGGCGGGGGGCCTCTGTAGAGACCCAGTACTTC. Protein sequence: CASKGRGASVETQYF.

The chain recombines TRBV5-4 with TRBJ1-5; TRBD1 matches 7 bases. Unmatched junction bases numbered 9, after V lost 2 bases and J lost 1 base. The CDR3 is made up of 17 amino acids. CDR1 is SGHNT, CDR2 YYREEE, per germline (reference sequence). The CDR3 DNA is TGTGCCAGCAGCTTTCGGACAGGTTCATCGAGCAATCAGCCCCAGCATTTT. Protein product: CASSFRTGSSSNQPQHF.

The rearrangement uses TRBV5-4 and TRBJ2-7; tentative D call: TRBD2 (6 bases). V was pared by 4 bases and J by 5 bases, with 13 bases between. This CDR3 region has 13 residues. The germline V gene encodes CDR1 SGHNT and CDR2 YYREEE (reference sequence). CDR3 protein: CASSLGLSNEQYF. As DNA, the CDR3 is TGTGCCAGCAGCCTGGGACTTTCCAACGAGCAGTACTTC.

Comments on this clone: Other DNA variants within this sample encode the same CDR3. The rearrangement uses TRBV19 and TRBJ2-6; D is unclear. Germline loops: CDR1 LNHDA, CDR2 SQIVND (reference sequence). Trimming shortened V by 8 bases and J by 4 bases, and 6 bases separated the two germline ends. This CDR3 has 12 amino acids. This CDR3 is CASRYGANVLTF. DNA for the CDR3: TGTGCCAGTCGGTACGGGGCCAACGTCCTGACTTTC.

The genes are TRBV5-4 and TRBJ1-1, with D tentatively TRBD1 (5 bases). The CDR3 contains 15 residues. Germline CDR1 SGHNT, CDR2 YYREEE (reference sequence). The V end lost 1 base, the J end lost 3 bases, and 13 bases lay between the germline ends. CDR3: CASSLFRGGDTEAFF. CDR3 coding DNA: TGTGCCAGCAGCTTGTTCCGGGGGGGGGACACTGAAGCTTTCTTT.

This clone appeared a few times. The CDR3 nucleotides are TGTGCCAGTCTATGGGGAGCTAGCACAGATACGCAGTATTTT. This gives the protein CASLWGASTDTQYF. V is TRBV19 and J is TRBJ2-3, with D perhaps TRBD2 (5 bases). CDR1 and CDR2 from the germline V gene are LNHDA and SQIVND (reference sequence). Trimming removed 8 bases from V and 0 bases from J, with 12 bases in between. This CDR3 is built from 14 residues.

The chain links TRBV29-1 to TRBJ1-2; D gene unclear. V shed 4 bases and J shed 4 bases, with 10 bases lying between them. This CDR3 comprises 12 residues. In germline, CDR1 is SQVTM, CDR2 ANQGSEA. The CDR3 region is CSVGGGSYGYTF. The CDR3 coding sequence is TGCAGCGTTGGGGGAGGATCCTATGGCTACACCTTC.

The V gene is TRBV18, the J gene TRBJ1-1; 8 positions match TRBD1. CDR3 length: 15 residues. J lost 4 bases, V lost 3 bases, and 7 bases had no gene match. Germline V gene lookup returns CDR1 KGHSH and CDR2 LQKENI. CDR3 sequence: CASSPRQGRGTEAFF. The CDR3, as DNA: TGTGCCAGCTCACCTCGACAGGGGAGGGGCACTGAAGCTTTCTTT.

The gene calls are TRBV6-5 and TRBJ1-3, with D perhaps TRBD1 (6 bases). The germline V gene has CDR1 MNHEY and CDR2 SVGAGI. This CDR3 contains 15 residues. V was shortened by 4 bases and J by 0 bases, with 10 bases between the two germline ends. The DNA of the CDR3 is TGTGCCAGCAGTTTACAGGGTCTCTCTGGAAACACCATATATTTT. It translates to CASSLQGLSGNTIYF.